The 10 T cell receptor beta chains below come from one sample, sequenced in a study of cytomegalovirus exposure and HLA in healthy donors. Libraries were prepared by immunoSEQ multiplex PCR; TCRdb keeps only in-frame clonotypes and omits some of them. The sample lists about 180,000 clones, around 85% occurring once. Sequenced sample: PBMCs. These receptor sequences come from a man aged 18 to 29 in good health and CMV-seropositive.

Concerning this clone: At the DNA level, this CDR3 is encoded by other sequences in the same sample as well. The chain carries TRBV4-1 and TRBJ1-2; 7 nucleotides agree with TRBD1. With 4 bases clipped from V and 4 bases from J, the junction kept 6 bases outside the gene matches. The CDR3 covers 14 residues. Germline V lookup: CDR1 MGHRA, CDR2 YSYEKL. CDR3 region: CASSPRQGGYGYTF. DNA of the CDR3: TGCGCCAGCAGCCCCCGACAGGGAGGCTATGGCTACACCTTC.

J is TRBJ2-7 and V is TRBV29-1; TRBD1 matches 7 bases. CDR1 is SQVTM and CDR2 is ANQGSEA in the germline V gene. CDR3 length equals 14 residues. V lost 7 bases and J lost 4; bases outside the gene matches: 13. The CDR3 nucleotides read TGCAGCGCCGCTGGGGATGGGACAGCATACGAGCAGTACTTC. This translates into CSAAGDGTAYEQYF.

This chain joins TRBV7-2 and TRBJ2-7; 8 bases agree with TRBD2. This CDR3 is built from 13 residues. J gave up 1 base and V 7 bases, and 3 bases lay outside the gene matches. CDR1 is SGHTA and CDR2 is FQGNSA in the germline V gene. The CDR3 is CASKAGGSYEQYF. Here the CDR3 DNA reads TGTGCCAGCAAGGCGGGGGGTTCCTACGAGCAGTACTTC.

The chain joins TRBV19 to TRBJ1-1, with TRBD1 as a possible D gene (6 bases). Trimming removed 5 bases from V and 7 bases from J, with 14 bases in between. Looked up from germline, CDR1 is LNHDA and CDR2 is SQIVND (reference sequence). This CDR3 region has 13 residues. The CDR3 protein is CASSLPLTGEAFF. DNA for the CDR3: TGTGCCAGTAGTCTCCCTCTGACAGGTGAAGCTTTCTTT.

The rearrangement links TRBV5-1 to TRBJ2-3; TRBD1 matches at 8 bases. This CDR3 has 12 residues. Trimming at V came to 4 bases and at J to 11 bases, leaving 6 bases not matched to a gene. Germline CDR1 reads SGHRS; CDR2 reads YFSETQ. This CDR3 reads CASSGTGTGQYF. For the CDR3, the DNA is TGCGCCAGCAGCGGAACCGGGACAGGGCAGTATTTT.

The chain carries TRBV27 and TRBJ2-7; 10 bases are a match to TRBD1. This CDR3 is built from 14 residues. With 5 bases clipped from V and 4 bases from J, the junction kept 5 bases outside the gene matches. The V gene's germline CDR1 is MNHEY and CDR2 SMNVEV (reference sequence). The CDR3 DNA reads TGTGCCAGCAGTACACGGACAGGGGGGTACGAGCAGTACTTC. Translation: CASSTRTGGYEQYF.

The chain uses TRBV30 and TRBJ1-5; 8 nucleotides align to TRBD1. This CDR3 region has 15 residues. Germline V gene sequence: CDR1 GTSNPN, CDR2 SVGIG (reference sequence). The junction had 5 bases not matched to a gene; V was cut back by 0 bases and J by 4 bases. The CDR3 DNA sequence: TGTGCCTGGAGTGTACAGGGGGAAGGAAATCAGCCCCAGCATTTT. Its protein is CAWSVQGEGNQPQHF.

V gene TRBV30 combines with J gene TRBJ1-2; TRBD1 might be the D (5 bases). Germline V CDR1 and CDR2: GTSNPN, SVGIG (reference sequence). The CDR3 has 14 residues. Trimming left V 2 bases short and J 3 bases short, with 13 bases between. The CDR3 loop reads CAWSLPWGDYGYTF. The CDR3 DNA reads as TGTGCCTGGAGTCTGCCGTGGGGCGACTATGGCTACACCTTC. The variable domain in full, with the rest retrieved from reference TRBV30 and TRBJ1-2, is SQTIHQWPATLVQPVGSPLSLECTVEGTSNPNLYWYRQAAGRGLQLLFYSVGIGQISSEVPQNLSASRPQDRQFILSSKKLLLSDSGFYLCAWSLPWGDYGYTFGSGTRLTVV.

The chain couples TRBV7-9 to TRBJ1-5; perhaps TRBD1 as D (6 bases). CDR1 is SEHNR, CDR2 FQNEAQ, per germline (reference sequence). The CDR3 extends over 17 amino acids. V shed 3 bases and J shed 1 base, with 16 bases lying between them. The CDR3 nucleotides read TGTGCCAGCAGCTTTTGGGGAGGGGGGCTAAGCAATCAGCCCCAGCATTTT. Amino acid sequence: CASSFWGGGLSNQPQHF. Full variable domain (missing parts from reference TRBV7-9 and TRBJ1-5): DTGVSQNPRHKITKRGQNVTFRCDPISEHNRLYWYRQTLGQGPEFLTYFQNEAQLEKSRLLSDRFSAERPKGSFSTLEIQRTEQGDSAMYLCASSFWGGGLSNQPQHFGDGTRLSIL.

V and J are TRBV28 and TRBJ2-7, with D maybe TRBD2 (6 bases). The germline V gene has CDR1 MDHEN and CDR2 SYDVKM. Trimming removed 4 bases from V and 0 bases from J, with 7 bases in between. The CDR3 runs to 13 residues. CDR3 sequence (DNA): TGTGCCAGCAGTTACGGGAGCTCCTACGAGCAGTACTTC. Its protein product is CASSYGSSYEQYF. The complete variable domain, with remaining parts taken from reference TRBV28 and TRBJ2-7, reads DVKVTQSSRYLVKRTGEKVFLECVQDMDHENMFWYRQDPGLGLRLIYFSYDVKMKEKGDIPEGYSVSREKKERFSLILESASTNQTSMYLCASSYGSSYEQYFGPGTRLTVT.